Below are 20 T cell receptor beta chains sequenced from a single sample in a study of control samples from healthy donors and cancer patients (dated by TCRdb to about 2020). The library relied on the immunoSEQ multiplex PCR assay. TCRdb's version of the immuneACCESS table is confined to in-frame rearrangements and falls short of the full clone set. An unresolved V gene accounts for under half of the shortfall where checked; the remainder is of unknown origin. In this sample the table shows tens of thousands of clones, 90% to 95% of which occur a single time. The ten largest clones capture about 2.4% of the sample. Sequenced sample: blood. The receptors shown here come from a man aged 30 to 39 in good health.

The J gene is TRBJ2-1, the V gene TRBV7-9; 8 bases align to TRBD2. Losses at the gene ends were 4 bases for V and 5 bases for J; bases not matched to a gene: 16. This CDR3 comprises 18 residues. Per germline, CDR1 SEHNR and CDR2 FQNEAQ (reference sequence). The CDR3: CASSSSFEGLVFHNEQFF. The CDR3 coding sequence is TGTGCCAGCAGCTCCTCCTTTGAGGGACTAGTATTTCACAATGAGCAGTTCTTC.

V and J are TRBV2 and TRBJ2-3; weak D call: TRBD1 (5 bases). V lost 2 bases and J 2 bases, leaving 11 bases between the germline ends. The CDR3 length is 15 residues. CDR1 is SNHLY and CDR2 is FYNNEI in the germline V gene. CDR3 loop: CASSETREPTDTQYF. In nucleotides, the CDR3 is TGTGCCAGCAGTGAAACCAGGGAACCCACAGATACGCAGTATTTT.

V is TRBV7-9 and J is TRBJ2-7, with unresolved D. Germline V gives CDR1 SEHNR, CDR2 FQNEAQ (reference sequence). Trimming cost V 2 bases and J 2 bases, with 7 bases left between them. The CDR3 totals 13 residues. The DNA of the CDR3 is TGTGCCAGCAGCTTAAGCTATACCTACGAGCAGTACTTC. As protein: CASSLSYTYEQYF.

The chain has TRBV9 and TRBJ1-3; a possible D gene is TRBD1 (5 bases). In germline, CDR1 is SGDLS, CDR2 YYNGEE. The CDR3 runs to 16 residues. V was shortened by 4 bases and J by 0 bases, with 14 bases between the two germline ends. CDR3 region: CASSPRGGTSGNTIYF. The CDR3 nucleotides read TGTGCCAGCAGCCCCCGCGGGGGGACCTCTGGAAACACCATATATTTT.

The chain uses TRBV28 and TRBJ2-5, with D perhaps TRBD1 or TRBD2 (6 bases each). The V gene's germline CDR1 is MDHEN and CDR2 SYDVKM. The length of the CDR3 is 14 residues. Trimming removed 5 bases from V and 4 bases from J, with 14 bases in between. CDR3 nucleotide sequence: TGTGCCAGCAGTGTTCGGGGGCTTAGAGAGACCCAGTACTTC. This sequence encodes CASSVRGLRETQYF. The whole variable domain, filled in from reference TRBV28 and TRBJ2-5, reads DVKVTQSSRYLVKRTGEKVFLECVQDMDHENMFWYRQDPGLGLRLIYFSYDVKMKEKGDIPEGYSVSREKKERFSLILESASTNQTSMYLCASSVRGLRETQYFGPGTRLLVL.

The rearrangement joins TRBV4-1 to TRBJ2-7, with 13 positions matching TRBD2. This CDR3 comprises 15 residues. CDR1 MGHRA and CDR2 YSYEKL come from the germline V gene. V gave up 0 bases and J gave up 12 bases; unmatched junction bases: 8. CDR3 DNA: TGCGCCAGCAGCCAAGAAAGACTAGCGGGAGGCACTCCGTACTTC. The encoded protein is CASSQERLAGGTPYF.

The chain employs TRBV6-1 and TRBJ2-4, with 14 bases aligning to TRBD2. Germline V gene sequence: CDR1 MNHNS, CDR2 SASEGT. The V and J ends lost 4 bases and 2 bases, in that order; junction bases with no gene match: 10. The CDR3 is 19 amino acids. CDR3 in DNA: TGTGCCAGCAGTGGCCGACTAGCGGGAGGGCCGAGAACCAAAAACATTCAGTACTTC. It translates to CASSGRLAGGPRTKNIQYF.

This chain joins TRBV18 and TRBJ2-5; D is perhaps TRBD2 (6 bases). This CDR3 region has 16 residues. Germline V CDR1 and CDR2: KGHSH, LQKENI. Deletions cut 3 bases from V and 3 bases from J, with 17 bases between. CDR3 loop: CASSPTTFGGKETQYF. CDR3 coding DNA: TGTGCCAGCTCACCCACTACTTTCGGGGGAAAAGAGACCCAGTACTTC.

V is TRBV5-6 and J is TRBJ2-5; no definite D call. Germline V gene lookup returns CDR1 SGHDT and CDR2 YYEEEE. The CDR3 is 13 residues long. Trimming stripped 3 bases from V and 4 bases from J, with 10 bases between. In DNA form, the CDR3 reads TGTGCCAGCAGCTCTGGACCTGTAGAGACCCAGTACTTC. Encoded protein: CASSSGPVETQYF.

The chain carries TRBV4-3 and TRBJ2-1; 10 nucleotides align to TRBD2. V lost 4 bases and J lost 9; bases outside the gene matches: 12. The CDR3 loop spans 16 amino acids. Per the germline V gene, CDR1 is LGHNA and CDR2 is YSLEER. The CDR3 region has the DNA TGCGCCAGCAGCCCAACCGGGACTAGCGCCCATGGTGAGCAGTTCTTC. It translates to CASSPTGTSAHGEQFF.

This chain joins TRBV28 and TRBJ2-7; D remains ambiguous. CDR1 and CDR2 (germline): MDHEN, SYDVKM. CDR3 length: 12 residues. V was cut by 5 bases and J by 3 bases, with 8 bases left in between. The CDR3 spells CASSPQRYEQYF. The CDR3 DNA reads TGTGCCAGCAGTCCACAGCGCTACGAGCAGTACTTC.

CDR3 amino acids: CASSLGSAGELFF. CDR3 coding DNA: TGTGCCAGCAGCTTAGGTAGTGCCGGGGAGCTGTTTTTT. This sequence joins TRBV13 and TRBJ2-2; D call uncertain. V dropped 0 bases and J dropped 6 bases, with 5 bases sitting between them. The CDR3 contains 13 residues. Germline lookup yields CDR1 PRHDT and CDR2 FYEKMQ (reference sequence).

The chain couples TRBV9 to TRBJ2-7; 8 bases are shared with TRBD2. From germline, CDR1 is SGDLS and CDR2 YYNGEE. V lost 4 bases to trimming and J lost 5 bases; unmatched junction nucleotides: 11. This CDR3 has 15 residues. DNA of the CDR3: TGTGCCAGCAGCCCGACCGGGACTAGGTTCCACGAGCAGTACTTC. It yields the protein CASSPTGTRFHEQYF. Full variable domain (outside the CDR3, taken from reference TRBV9 and TRBJ2-7): DSGVTQTPKHLITATGQRVTLRCSPRSGDLSVYWYQQSLDQGLQFLIQYYNGEERAKGNILERFSAQQFPDLHSELNLSSLELGDSALYFCASSPTGTRFHEQYFGPGTRLTVT.

This clone was counted a single time. The chain is built from TRBV28 and TRBJ2-4, with 8 bases that match TRBD1. The CDR3 is made up of 17 amino acids. V was clipped by 5 bases and J by 0 bases; unmatched bases: 9. In germline, CDR1 is MDHEN, CDR2 SYDVKM. The CDR3 region has the DNA TGTGCCAGCAGTCCGCCGGGACAGGTGGTAGCCAAAAACATTCAGTACTTC. Its translation: CASSPPGQVVAKNIQYF.

The CDR3 region has the DNA TGTGCCAGCAGCGTAGCCATCGCGGGAAGGATTTACAATGAGCAGTTCTTC. It translates to CASSVAIAGRIYNEQFF. The chain links TRBV9 to TRBJ2-1; tentatively, D is TRBD2 (6 bases). The length of the CDR3 is 17 residues. Looked up from germline, CDR1 is SGDLS and CDR2 is YYNGEE. Trimming took 0 bases from V and 4 from J, leaving 17 bases between them.

CDR3 nucleotides: TGTGCCAGCAGTACTTACAGGGGACCAGGAAACACCATATATTTT. It specifies CASSTYRGPGNTIYF. This chain connects TRBV28 to TRBJ1-3; 7 nucleotides agree with TRBD1. The CDR3 consists of 15 residues. The ends lost 5 bases at V and 4 bases at J; junction bases unmatched: 8. In germline, CDR1 is MDHEN, CDR2 SYDVKM. The complete variable domain, with remaining parts taken from reference TRBV28 and TRBJ1-3, reads DVKVTQSSRYLVKRTGEKVFLECVQDMDHENMFWYRQDPGLGLRLIYFSYDVKMKEKGDIPEGYSVSREKKERFSLILESASTNQTSMYLCASSTYRGPGNTIYFGEGSWLTVV.

The DNA of the CDR3 is TGTGCCAGCAAGCCACAGGGGCCGCGGGGAGGAACTGAAGCTTTCTTT. As protein: CASKPQGPRGGTEAFF. V gene TRBV7-9 combines with J gene TRBJ1-1, with 7 bases aligning to TRBD1. This CDR3 has 16 residues. From germline, CDR1 is SEHNR and CDR2 FQNEAQ (reference sequence). The J segment lost 5 bases and the V segment lost 7 bases, leaving 16 bases of the junction unmatched.

The CDR3 region has the DNA TGCGCCAGCAGCCCCGGTCCGAGTAGCAATCAGCCCCAGCATTTT. Its translation is CASSPGPSSNQPQHF. This chain joins TRBV4-3 and TRBJ1-5, with D unresolved. The CDR3 loop spans 15 amino acids. CDR1 LGHNA and CDR2 YSLEER come from the germline V gene. Trimming removed 4 bases from V and 0 bases from J, with 10 bases in between.

The chain joins TRBV29-1 to TRBJ1-2, with 12 positions matching TRBD1. This CDR3 spans 15 amino acids. Trimming took 6 bases from V and 5 from J; bases not matched to a gene: 10. From germline, CDR1 is SQVTM and CDR2 ANQGSEA. CDR3 loop: CSVDQGQGASYGYTF. The DNA for the CDR3 is TGCAGCGTCGACCAGGGACAGGGGGCGTCTTATGGCTACACCTTC.

J is TRBJ1-1 and V is TRBV4-1; no definite D call. Per the germline V gene, CDR1 is MGHRA and CDR2 is YSYEKL. V lost 1 base to trimming and J lost 2 bases, with 8 bases between them. The CDR3 totals 14 residues. The CDR3 bases are TGCGCCAGCAGCCAAGGACATTTTAACACTGAAGCTTTCTTT. Translated, it gives CASSQGHFNTEAFF.